This TCR beta chain stems from a study of identical twins. A universal primer site was incorporated via template switching, and the cDNA contained unique molecular identifiers. MiXCR, applied by TCRdb to the 5' RACE reads, yields one record per CDR3 protein. The repertoire includes 1.5 million or so distinct CDR3 sequences, around 29% of them detected once, and approximately 0.25% sits in the top ten. This clonotype was seen repeatedly, ten times or more. Germline V gives CDR1 MNHEY, CDR2 SMNVEV (reference sequence). CDR3 length: 15 amino acids. With 2 bases removed from V and 0 bases from J, the gap between germline ends came to 9 bases.

The sequence was obtained from a newborn girl in good health. Sequencing was carried out using cord blood. The rearrangement uses TRBV27 and TRBJ2-3; D is uncertain. The CDR3 DNA reads as TGTGCCAGCAGTTTAGTGCGTCCTAGCACAGATACGCAGTATTTT. This translates into CASSLVRPSTDTQYF.